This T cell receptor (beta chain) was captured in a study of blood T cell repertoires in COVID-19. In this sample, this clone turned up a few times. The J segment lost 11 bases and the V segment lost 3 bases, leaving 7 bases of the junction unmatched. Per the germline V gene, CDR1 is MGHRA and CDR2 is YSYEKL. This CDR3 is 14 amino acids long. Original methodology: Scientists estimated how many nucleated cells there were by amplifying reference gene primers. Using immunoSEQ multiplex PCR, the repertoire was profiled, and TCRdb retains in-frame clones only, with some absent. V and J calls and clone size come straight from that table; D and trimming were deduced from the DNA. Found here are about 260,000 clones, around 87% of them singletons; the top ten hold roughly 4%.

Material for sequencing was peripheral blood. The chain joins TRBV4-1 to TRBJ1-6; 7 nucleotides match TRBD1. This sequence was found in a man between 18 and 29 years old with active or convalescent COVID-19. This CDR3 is CASSHGDRVPPLHF. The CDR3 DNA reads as TGCGCCAGCAGCCACGGAGACAGGGTTCCACCCCTCCACTTT.